The present T cell receptor (beta chain) was sequenced within a study of vaccination effects on CD4 cells after COVID-19. Antigen-specific CD4+ T cell clonotypes were called by their expansion after viral peptide-pool culture in ViraFEST. CD4+ T cell isolation took place after 10 days of culture. Sometime from March through December 2020, the person acquired a SARS-CoV-2 infection that PCR confirmed. About 2.2 million PBMC per well received approximately 10 IU/ml IL-2 and approximately 9.2 ug/ml peptides in culture. Concerning this clone itself: The antigen remains undetermined.

Study findings and constraints: New vaccine-induced clones were the main type among post-vaccine spike-reactive clones in convalescents.

Here immunoSEQ multiplex PCR was the method, and the copy in TCRdb shows in-frame clones only, minus some. The sample lists roughly 27,000 clones, roughly 72% occurring once. The J segment lost 9 bases and the V segment lost 4 bases, leaving 11 bases of the junction unmatched. The CDR3 runs to 16 residues. Germline V CDR1 and CDR2: SGHVS, FQNEAQ. The sequences come from CD4+ T cells from PBMCs cultured with SARS-CoV-2 spike peptides, collected before COVID-19 vaccination. This receptor was taken from a human donor who had a prior SARS-CoV-2 infection. The chain links TRBV7-8 to TRBJ2-1, with TRBD2 matching over 11 bases. The CDR3 loop reads CASSSKLAGATGEQFF. In DNA, the CDR3 is TGTGCCAGCAGCTCTAAACTAGCGGGGGCCACAGGTGAGCAGTTCTTC.